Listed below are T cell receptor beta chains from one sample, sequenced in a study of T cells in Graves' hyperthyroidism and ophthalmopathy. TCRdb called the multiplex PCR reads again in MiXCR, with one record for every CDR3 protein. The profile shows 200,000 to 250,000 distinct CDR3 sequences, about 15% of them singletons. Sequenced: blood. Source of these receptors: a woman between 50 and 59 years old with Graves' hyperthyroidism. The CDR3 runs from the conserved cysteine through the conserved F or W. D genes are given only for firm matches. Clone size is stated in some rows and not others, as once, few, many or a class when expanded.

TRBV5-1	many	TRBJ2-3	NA	CASSQPPVDTQYF	TGCGCCAGCAGCCAACCGCCCGTAGATACGCAGTATTTT
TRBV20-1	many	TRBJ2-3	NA	CSARDWSTDTQYF	TGCAGTGCAAGAGATTGGAGCACAGATACGCAGTATTTT
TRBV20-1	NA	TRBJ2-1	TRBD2	CSARDLVTSGRSPYNEQFF	TGCAGTGCTAGAGATCTAGTAACTAGCGGGAGGAGTCCCTACAATGAGCAGTTCTTC
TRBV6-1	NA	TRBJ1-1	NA	CASREDGNTEAFF	TGTGCCAGCAGGGAGGACGGGAACACTGAAGCTTTCTTT
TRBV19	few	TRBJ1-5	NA	CASRVVSGFSNQPQHF	TGTGCCAGTAGAGTGGTGTCGGGGTTCAGCAATCAGCCCCAGCATTTT
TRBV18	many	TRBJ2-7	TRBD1	CASSPGTGAPNRYF	TGTGCCAGCTCACCAGGGACAGGGGCCCCCAATCGGTACTTC
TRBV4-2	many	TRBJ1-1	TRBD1	CASSPLSTGGYTEAFF	TGTGCCAGCAGCCCCCTATCGACAGGGGGGTACACTGAAGCTTTCTTT
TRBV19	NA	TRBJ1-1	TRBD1	CASSIGGGRARDRAEAFF	TGTGCCAGTAGTATAGGAGGGGGACGAGCCCGGGACAGGGCTGAAGCTTTCTTT
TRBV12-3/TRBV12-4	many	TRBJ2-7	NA	CASKSLSEQYF	TGTGCCAGCAAGAGTCTGTCCGAGCAGTACTTC
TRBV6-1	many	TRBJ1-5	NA	CASSPRGGNQPQHF	TGTGCCAGCAGTCCACGTGGCGGGAATCAGCCCCAGCATTTT
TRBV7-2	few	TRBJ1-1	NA	CASSLDGGLGAEAFF	TGTGCCAGCAGCTTAGACGGGGGGCTTGGTGCTGAAGCTTTCTTT
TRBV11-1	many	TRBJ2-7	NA	CASSSLPTTAYEQYF	TGTGCCAGCAGCTCGCTTCCGACTACCGCCTACGAGCAGTACTTC
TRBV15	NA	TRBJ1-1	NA	CATSREQLTVNTEAFF	TGTGCCACCAGCAGAGAGCAATTAACAGTGAACACTGAAGCTTTCTTT
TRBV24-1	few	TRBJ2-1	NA	CATSDLRGGESSYNEQFF	TGTGCCACCAGTGATTTGCGTGGAGGGGAAAGCTCCTACAATGAGCAGTTCTTC
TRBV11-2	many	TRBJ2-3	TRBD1	CASSKTGATDTQYF	TGTGCCAGCAGCAAGACAGGGGCCACAGATACGCAGTATTTT
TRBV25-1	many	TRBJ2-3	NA	CASSERGEFTDTQYF	TGTGCCAGCAGTGAAAGGGGGGAATTCACAGATACGCAGTATTTT
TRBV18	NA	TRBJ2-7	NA	CASSDWPGTRTASEQYF	TGTGCCAGCAGTGACTGGCCAGGGACTCGGACCGCTAGCGAGCAGTACTTC
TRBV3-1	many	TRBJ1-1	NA	CASSQKEGAFF	TGTGCCAGCAGCCAGAAGGAGGGGGCTTTCTTT
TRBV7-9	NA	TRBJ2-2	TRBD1	CASSFGADRVQPGELFF	TGTGCCAGCAGCTTTGGGGCCGACAGGGTACAACCCGGGGAGCTGTTTTTT
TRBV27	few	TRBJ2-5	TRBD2	CASSLGGRSFKYF	TGTGCCAGCAGTTTGGGCGGGAGGTCCTTTAAGTACTTC
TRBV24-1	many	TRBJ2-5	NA	CATSEEVGETQYF	TGTGCCACCAGTGAGGAGGTTGGAGAGACCCAGTACTTC
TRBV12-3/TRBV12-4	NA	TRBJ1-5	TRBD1	CASSLAGTGLDQPQHF	TGTGCCAGCAGTTTAGCAGGGACAGGGTTAGATCAGCCCCAGCATTTT
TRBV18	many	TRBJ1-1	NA	CASSPPRGTEAFF	TGTGCCAGCTCACCACCGAGGGGGACTGAAGCTTTCTTT
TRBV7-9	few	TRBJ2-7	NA	CASSSLGGEQYF	TGTGCCAGCAGCTCCCTAGGAGGAGAACAGTACTTC
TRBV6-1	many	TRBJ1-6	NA	CASSRVAVSEGSPLHF	TGTGCCAGCAGTCGCGTCGCGGTTTCTGAGGGTTCACCCCTCCACTTT
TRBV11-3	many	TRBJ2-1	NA	CASSLDREPRRASYNEQFF	TGTGCCAGCAGCTTAGATCGGGAACCAAGGAGGGCCTCCTACAATGAGCAGTTCTTC
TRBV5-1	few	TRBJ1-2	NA	CASSFNPFAVQGGSPSYTF	TGCGCCAGCAGCTTCAACCCATTTGCTGTTCAGGGAGGTTCGCCAAGCTACACCTTC
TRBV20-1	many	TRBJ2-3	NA	CSARDPTGPSTDTQYF	TGCAGTGCTAGAGATCCCACAGGACCTAGCACAGATACGCAGTATTTT
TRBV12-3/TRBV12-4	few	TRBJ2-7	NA	CATRRIGSYEQYF	TGTGCCACCCGAAGAATAGGCTCCTACGAGCAGTACTTC